This TCR beta chain was documented in a study of shared T cell receptors in the human thymus. This CDR3 contains 16 residues. Between the trimmed V and J ends, which lost 3 bases and 5 bases, there was a span of 19 bases. Germline V gives CDR1 SGHRS, CDR2 YFSETQ. TCRdb's copy holds only in-frame clones and misses some; the assay was immunoSEQ multiplex PCR. This sample has hundreds of thousands of clones, with 70% to 90% found just once. In addition, the sample was reused for a study of human thymus T cells. In that study: Thymus tissue for the work was resected from patients undergoing corrective heart surgery. Thymic repertoires of unrelated individuals were reported in related research to overlap highly.

The J gene is TRBJ2-3, the V gene TRBV5-1, with D possibly TRBD1 on 7 matching bases. Specimen: thymocytes. The receptor's source is a girl under three years old with a congenital heart defect. The CDR3 protein is CASSSLVRGRGDTQYF. CDR3 sequence (DNA): TGCGCCAGCAGCTCCCTGGTGAGGGGGCGGGGAGATACGCAGTATTTT.